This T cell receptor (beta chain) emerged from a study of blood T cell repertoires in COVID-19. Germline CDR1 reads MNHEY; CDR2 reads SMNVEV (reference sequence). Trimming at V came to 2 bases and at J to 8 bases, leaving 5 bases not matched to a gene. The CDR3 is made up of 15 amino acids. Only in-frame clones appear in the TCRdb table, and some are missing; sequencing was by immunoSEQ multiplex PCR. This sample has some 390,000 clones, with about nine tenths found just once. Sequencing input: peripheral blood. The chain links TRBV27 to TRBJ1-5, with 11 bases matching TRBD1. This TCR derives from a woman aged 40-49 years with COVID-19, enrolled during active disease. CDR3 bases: TGTGCCAGCAGTTTAAGGGGACAGGGGGGGGAGCCCCAGCATTTT. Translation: CASSLRGQGGEPQHF.